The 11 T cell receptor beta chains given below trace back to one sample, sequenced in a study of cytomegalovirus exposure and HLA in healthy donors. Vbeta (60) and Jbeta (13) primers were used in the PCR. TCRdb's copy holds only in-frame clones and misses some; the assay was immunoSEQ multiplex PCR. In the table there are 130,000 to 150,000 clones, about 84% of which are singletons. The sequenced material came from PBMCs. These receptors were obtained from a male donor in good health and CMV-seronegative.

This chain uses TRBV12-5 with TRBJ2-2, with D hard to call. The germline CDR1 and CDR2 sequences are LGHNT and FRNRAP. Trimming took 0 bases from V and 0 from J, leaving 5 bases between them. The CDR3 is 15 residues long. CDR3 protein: CASGLVRSNTGELFF. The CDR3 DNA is TGTGCTAGTGGTTTGGTACGGTCGAACACCGGGGAGCTGTTTTTT.

CDR3 DNA sequence: TGTGCCAGCAGCTTGGTGACAGGGGGAAGCAATCAGCCCCAGCATTTT. Protein sequence: CASSLVTGGSNQPQHF. V and J are TRBV5-8 and TRBJ1-5; 9 bases match TRBD1. In germline, CDR1 is SGHTS, CDR2 YDEGEE. CDR3 length equals 16 residues. V was clipped by 0 bases and J by 1 base; unmatched bases: 2.

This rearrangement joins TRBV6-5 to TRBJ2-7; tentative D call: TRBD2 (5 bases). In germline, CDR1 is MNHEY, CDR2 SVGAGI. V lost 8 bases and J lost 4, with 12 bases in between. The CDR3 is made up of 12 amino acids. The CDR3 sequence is CASVSRAYEQYF. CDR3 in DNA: TGTGCCAGCGTCTCGAGGGCGTACGAGCAGTACTTC.

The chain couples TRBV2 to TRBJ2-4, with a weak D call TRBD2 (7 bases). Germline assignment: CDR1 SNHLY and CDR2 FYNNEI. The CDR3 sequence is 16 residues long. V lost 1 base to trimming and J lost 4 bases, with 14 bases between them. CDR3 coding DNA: TGTGCCAGCAGTGAAGGCCGGGGGGCCTTTAAAAACATTCAGTACTTC. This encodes CASSEGRGAFKNIQYF.

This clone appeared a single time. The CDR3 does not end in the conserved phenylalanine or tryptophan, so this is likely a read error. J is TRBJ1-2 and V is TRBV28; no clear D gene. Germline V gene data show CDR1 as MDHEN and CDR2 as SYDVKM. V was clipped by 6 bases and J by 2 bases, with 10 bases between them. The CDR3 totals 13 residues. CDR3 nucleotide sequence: TGTGCCAGCAGCCTTGACGCAAACTATGGCTACACCCTC. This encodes CASSLDANYGYTL.

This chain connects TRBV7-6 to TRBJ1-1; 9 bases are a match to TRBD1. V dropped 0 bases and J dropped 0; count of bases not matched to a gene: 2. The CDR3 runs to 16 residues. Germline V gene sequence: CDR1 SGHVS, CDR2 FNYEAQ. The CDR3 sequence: CASSLAGQGLNTEAFF. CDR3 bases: TGTGCCAGCAGCTTAGCGGGACAGGGATTGAACACTGAAGCTTTCTTT.

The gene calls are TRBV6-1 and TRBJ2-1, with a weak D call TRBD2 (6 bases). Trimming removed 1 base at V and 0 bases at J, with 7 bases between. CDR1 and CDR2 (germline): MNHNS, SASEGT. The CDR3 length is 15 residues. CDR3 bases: TGTGCCAGCAGTGAAGTAGCGGCCTCCTACAATGAGCAGTTCTTC. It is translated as CASSEVAASYNEQFF.

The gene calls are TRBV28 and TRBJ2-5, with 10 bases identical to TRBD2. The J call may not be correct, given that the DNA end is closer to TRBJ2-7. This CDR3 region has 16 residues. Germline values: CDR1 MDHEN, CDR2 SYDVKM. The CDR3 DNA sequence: TGTGCCAGCAGTCCCAGGACTAGCGGCTATTCCTACGAGCAGTACTTC. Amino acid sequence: CASSPRTSGYSYEQYF.

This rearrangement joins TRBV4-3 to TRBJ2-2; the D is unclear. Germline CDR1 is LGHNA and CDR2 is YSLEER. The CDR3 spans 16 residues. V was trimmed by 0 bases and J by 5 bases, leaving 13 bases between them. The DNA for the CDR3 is TGCGCCAGCAGCCAAGATTTAATGTTGCGGACCGGGGAGCTGTTTTTT. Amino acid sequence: CASSQDLMLRTGELFF.

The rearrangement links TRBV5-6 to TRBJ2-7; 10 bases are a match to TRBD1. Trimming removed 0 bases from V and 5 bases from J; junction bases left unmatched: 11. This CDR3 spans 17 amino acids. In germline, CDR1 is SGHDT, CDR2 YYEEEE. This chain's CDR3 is CASSLALLWTGGDEQYF. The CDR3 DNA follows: TGTGCCAGCAGCTTGGCTCTTTTATGGACAGGGGGTGACGAGCAGTACTTC.

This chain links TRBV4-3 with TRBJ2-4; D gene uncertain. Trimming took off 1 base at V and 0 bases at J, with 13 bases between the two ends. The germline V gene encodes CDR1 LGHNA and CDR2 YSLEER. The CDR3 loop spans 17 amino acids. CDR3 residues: CASSQGPPPVAKNIQYF. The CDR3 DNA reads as TGCGCCAGCAGCCAAGGGCCCCCCCCCGTAGCCAAAAACATTCAGTACTTC.